These T cell receptor beta chains were read from a single sample in a study of vaccination effects on CD4 cells after COVID-19. The assay was immunoSEQ multiplex PCR, and TCRdb's table has in-frame clones only and misses some. The table lists about 73,000 clones, roughly 73% of them singletons. Their recognized antigens are unknown. The sample here was CD4+ T cells from PBMCs cultured without peptide, taken after COVID-19 vaccination. The receptors stem from a human donor who received a COVID-19 vaccine. The CDR3 runs from the conserved cysteine through the conserved F or W. The D gene is left open where the match is weak. Clone sizes are given selectively: once, few, many, or a class where the clone is expanded.

j_call clone_size v_call cdr3_length d_call cdr3_aa
TRBJ1-6 few TRBV3-1/TRBV3-2 14 . CASSLQVYNSPLHF
TRBJ1-1 once TRBV10-2 16 . CASSDFGVRGGTEAFF
TRBJ1-3 . TRBV3-1/TRBV3-2 16 . CASSQVSLFSGNTIYF
TRBJ1-1 . TRBV5-5 13 . CASSRNRETEAFF
TRBJ2-3 . TRBV5-1 14 . CASSNKADTDTQYF
TRBJ1-1 . TRBV5-1 15 TRBD1 CASSRLRQGDTEAFF
TRBJ2-5 . TRBV2 14 . CASKRDRNQETQYF
TRBJ1-1 once TRBV6-5 15 . CASSYQLMSDTEAFF
TRBJ1-4 . TRBV4-2 14 . CASSQDGVFEKLFF
TRBJ2-5 . TRBV7-2 15 TRBD1 CASSSGQATIGTQYF
TRBJ1-6 few TRBV9 15 TRBD1 CASSVDRGGNSPLHF
TRBJ2-4 . TRBV29-1 12 . CSVGPRADIQYF
TRBJ2-1 . TRBV5-1 15 . CASSLLSGTLNEQFF
TRBJ1-4 . TRBV28 15 . CASSLIRRGSEKLFF
TRBJ1-2 . TRBV6-5 15 . CASSQGSGSNYGYTF
TRBJ2-2 . TRBV19 15 . CASSLIFSGTGELFF
TRBJ1-1 . TRBV18 14 . CASSEGGMNTEAFF
TRBJ1-1 . TRBV19 14 . CASSITGRYTEAFF
TRBJ1-6 . TRBV5-1 15 TRBD1 CASSLATGDNSPLHF
TRBJ2-2 . TRBV24-1 11 . CATSGNGELFF
TRBJ1-2 . TRBV5-4 14 TRBD1 CASSPGQGNSGYTF
TRBJ2-2 . TRBV7-2 14 . CASSLAQITGELFF
TRBJ2-3 once TRBV7-9 17 TRBD2 CASSLRVAGGTTDTQYF
TRBJ1-2 . TRBV5-4 13 . CASNGGHNHGYTF
TRBJ2-3 . TRBV5-1 15 . CASSFGRLSTDTQYF
TRBJ1-4 . TRBV12-3/TRBV12-4 12 . CASSLVQGKLFF
TRBJ1-2 . TRBV5-1 14 . CASSSTPGEGGYTF
TRBJ2-1 few TRBV10-1 13 . CASRADGYNEQFF
TRBJ1-1 . TRBV29-1 14 TRBD1 CSVVDRVGTTEAFF
TRBJ2-5 once TRBV5-1 13 . CASSSTSQETQYF
TRBJ1-1 . TRBV4-3 13 . CASSWNMNTEAFF
TRBJ1-3 . TRBV24-1 13 . CATSDYPGNTIYF
TRBJ1-1 . TRBV24-1 15 TRBD1 CATSDPQLGTDEAFF
TRBJ2-5 . TRBV24-1 15 . CATSDSGRGQETQYF
TRBJ1-3 . TRBV7-2 14 . CASSPHPNRNTIYF
TRBJ1-1 . TRBV30 16 . CAWSARVSGMNTEAFF
TRBJ2-3 . TRBV29-1 12 . CSVEVGGYTQYF
TRBJ1-2 . TRBV25-1 15 TRBD1 CASSELTGGDYGYTF
TRBJ1-1 . TRBV6-2/TRBV6-3 16 . CASSYSLAGPNTEAFF
TRBJ1-2 . TRBV7-9 12 . CASSRTAYGYTF
TRBJ1-2 . TRBV7-2 12 . CASSTYSSGYTF
TRBJ1-5 . TRBV15 11 . CAGKPNQPQHF
TRBJ2-5 . TRBV19 14 . CASSISSGQETQYF
TRBJ1-5 . TRBV5-1 16 TRBD1 CASSHGTGEPNQPQHF
TRBJ2-2 . TRBV28 16 . CASTISGQINTGELFF
TRBJ2-1 few TRBV4-1 14 . CASRLMGTRDEQFF
TRBJ1-1 . TRBV5-1 13 . CASSFDRNTEAFF
TRBJ2-3 . TRBV4-3 13 . CASSPGRVDTQYF
TRBJ2-3 . TRBV5-1 15 . CASSLVPLSTDTQYF
TRBJ2-1 . TRBV7-2 17 . CASSLSDLSPKYNEQFF
TRBJ2-2 . TRBV12-5 16 TRBD1 CASGLPGTGLTGELFF
TRBJ1-4 . TRBV12-3/TRBV12-4 13 . CASSYGGRSKLFF
TRBJ1-1 few TRBV25-1 14 . CASSDPAANTEAFF
TRBJ1-5 few TRBV3-1/TRBV3-2 14 . CASSQGGRNQPQHF
TRBJ1-3 . TRBV3-1/TRBV3-2 16 . CASSQRAVLRGNTIYF
TRBJ1-5 . TRBV18 16 TRBD1 CASSPSGGPLGQPQHF